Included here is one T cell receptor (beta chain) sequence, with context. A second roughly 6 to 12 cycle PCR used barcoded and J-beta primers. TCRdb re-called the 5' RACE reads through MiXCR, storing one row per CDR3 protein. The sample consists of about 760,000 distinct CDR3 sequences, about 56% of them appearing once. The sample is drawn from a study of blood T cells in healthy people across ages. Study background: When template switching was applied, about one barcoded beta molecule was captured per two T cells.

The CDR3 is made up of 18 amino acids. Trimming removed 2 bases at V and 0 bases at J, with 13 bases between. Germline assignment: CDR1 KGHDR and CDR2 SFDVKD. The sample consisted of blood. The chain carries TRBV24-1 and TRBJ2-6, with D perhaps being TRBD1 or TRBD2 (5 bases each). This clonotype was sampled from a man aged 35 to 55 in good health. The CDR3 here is CATSDSGTVSSGANVLTF. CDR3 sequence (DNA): TGTGCCACCAGTGATTCCGGGACGGTCAGCTCTGGGGCCAACGTCCTGACTTTC.